The sequence of this T cell receptor (beta chain) was determined in a study of T cell repertoires in cytomegalovirus infection (dated by TCRdb to the late 2010s). At the level of the whole study: The HLA type of each donor mattered for the analysis, because public TCR beta signatures pointed to carriage of CMV infection along with the matching HLA type. Overall results and qualifications from the work: Cumulative frequency of public TCR beta family members discriminated carriers of CMV infection plus the relevant HLA type in this cohort and an independent roughly 330-donor cohort. The ex vivo response was dominated by HLA-C-restricted CMV-specific TCR beta clonotypes, which also provided the single most frequent clonotype in two of eight donors.

The V end loses 5 bases and the J end loses 19 bases, and a stretch of 24 bases separates them. Measured from the cysteine to the phenylalanine, the CDR3 is 14 residues long. The DNA shown is the 42-base CDR3, in frame from base 1. This clonotype was seen once. What this receptor recognizes is not known. No much larger clone is present one base from it, and per-base qualities are unavailable. Single-read evidence is weak. TCRdb shows the sequencer as Illumina HiSeq 1500. TCRdb handled the public reads itself, with Q25 trimming in fastp and clone calling in MiXCR, and kept productive beta chains. Rows merge per CDR3 protein into single entries with the most common DNA and genes. A total of 400,000 or so distinct CDR3 sequences appear in this sample, approximately 31% of them only once. The ten largest make up roughly 13% of the sample.

This chain joins TRBV12-3 or TRBV12-4 to TRBJ2-6; D gene: possibly TRBD1, on 5 matching bases. Sequences were obtained from PBMCs. This TCR derives from a human donor in good health (CMV status not recorded). Some clones in this sample may be carry-over from other donors' samples. The CDR3 region: CASSAGSGANVRTF. DNA sequence: TGTGCCAGCAGTGCAGGTTCTGGGGCCAACGTCCGTACTTTC.